The 10 T cell receptor beta chains below were found in one sample sequenced in a study of blood T cell repertoires in COVID-19. Generated by immunoSEQ multiplex PCR, the TCRdb table keeps only in-frame clones and is missing some. The table records 250,000 to 350,000 clones, nearly 90% of them present only once. The sequencing input was PBMCs or T cells enriched from blood (not recorded which). The source of these receptors is a woman aged 18-35 years with acute COVID-19.

CDR3 in amino acids: CAISEGGENTEAFF. In DNA, the CDR3 is TGTGCCATCAGTGAGGGCGGGGAGAACACTGAAGCTTTCTTT. This chain connects TRBV10-3 to TRBJ1-1; D not resolved. The CDR3 totals 14 residues. The germline CDR1 and CDR2 sequences are ENHRY and SYGVKD. Trimming shortened V by 2 bases and J by 1 base, and 8 bases separated the two germline ends.

This chain connects TRBV5-1 to TRBJ1-1; D possibly corresponds to TRBD1 (5 bases). CDR3 length: 12 residues. The germline V and J ends were trimmed by 4 bases and 10 bases, with 14 bases remaining between them. Germline loops: CDR1 SGHRS, CDR2 YFSETQ. The CDR3 bases are TGCGCCAGCAGCCTGGGGGAGGGGACAGCTTTCTTT. The encoded protein is CASSLGEGTAFF.

This clone was counted a few times. This chain joins TRBV7-8 and TRBJ2-1; the match to TRBD2 covers 7 bases. Looked up from germline, CDR1 is SGHVS and CDR2 is FQNEAQ. After removal of 1 base from V and 6 bases from J, the junction contained 12 bases not matched to a gene. The CDR3 consists of 17 residues. DNA for the CDR3: TGTGCCAGCAGCTTAGGCCGGGCGGGAGTAAGTTTCAATGAGCAGTTCTTC. This translates into CASSLGRAGVSFNEQFF.

CDR3 in amino acids: CASSTSKGRAAEAFF. Written as DNA, the CDR3 is TGCGCCAGCAGCACCAGCAAGGGGCGCGCCGCTGAAGCTTTCTTT. V is TRBV5-1 and J is TRBJ1-1; tentatively, D is TRBD1 (5 bases). The V and J ends lost 4 bases and 6 bases respectively, with 19 bases between them. The CDR3 runs to 15 residues. Per germline, CDR1 SGHRS and CDR2 YFSETQ.

The table lists this clone with many counts. The rearrangement joins TRBV6-5 to TRBJ2-1; TRBD2 matches 10 bases. This CDR3 is built from 16 residues. Looked up from germline, CDR1 is MNHEY and CDR2 is SVGAGI. The junction had 3 bases not matched to a gene; V was cut back by 0 bases and J by 4 bases. CDR3 protein: CASSYSAGGVYNEQFF. CDR3 bases: TGTGCCAGCAGTTACTCAGCGGGAGGGGTTTACAATGAGCAGTTCTTC.

This sequence joins TRBV7-9 and TRBJ1-4, with D unclear. Trimming shortened V by 6 bases and J by 8 bases, and 19 bases separated the two germline ends. The CDR3 runs 15 residues. Germline assignment: CDR1 SEHNR and CDR2 FQNEAQ (reference sequence). The CDR3, as DNA: TGTGCCAGCAGTGATGCAGCGGGTAATGGGGAAAAACTGTTTTTT. It specifies CASSDAAGNGEKLFF.

The chain carries TRBV4-2 and TRBJ2-7; no firm D call. This CDR3 is built from 15 residues. The V end was cut by 0 bases, the J end by 0 bases, with 9 bases between. Germline loops: CDR1 LGHNA, CDR2 YNFKEQ. CDR3 DNA sequence: TGTGCCAGCAGCCAAGACTTCCTAAGCTCCTACGAGCAGTACTTC. Translating gives CASSQDFLSSYEQYF.

The chain is built from TRBV11-2 and TRBJ1-1; tentative D call: TRBD1 (6 bases). This CDR3 is built from 16 residues. The V and J ends lost 4 bases and 3 bases respectively, with 18 bases between them. Germline-derived CDR1 and CDR2 are SGHAT and FQNNGV. Here the CDR3 DNA reads TGTGCCAGCAGCTCCGGAAGCCAGGGGTTCGACACTGAAGCTTTCTTT. It codes for CASSSGSQGFDTEAFF. Full variable domain (outside the CDR3, taken from reference TRBV11-2 and TRBJ1-1): EAGVAQSPRYKIIEKRQSVAFWCNPISGHATLYWYQQILGQGPKLLIQFQNNGVVDDSQLPKDRFSAERLKGVDSTLKIQPAKLEDSAVYLCASSSGSQGFDTEAFFGQGTRLTVV.

This chain uses TRBV5-1 with TRBJ2-2, with 8 bases aligning to TRBD1. The germline V gene encodes CDR1 SGHRS and CDR2 YFSETQ. V dropped 0 bases and J dropped 7; count of bases not matched to a gene: 5. The CDR3 is 15 residues long. This CDR3 reads CASSLGDRFDGELFF. The CDR3 nucleotides are TGCGCCAGCAGCTTGGGGGACAGGTTTGACGGGGAGCTGTTTTTT.

This clone appeared a few times. CDR3 residues: CASSEGGNQPQHF. The CDR3 bases are TGCGCCAGCAGTGAGGGAGGCAATCAGCCCCAGCATTTT. The chain joins TRBV10-1 to TRBJ1-5, with unresolved D. The V and J ends lost 2 bases and 2 bases respectively, with 4 bases between them. CDR1 and CDR2 from the germline V gene are WNHNN and SYGVQD (reference sequence). This CDR3 comprises 13 residues.